One sample yielded the 32 T cell receptor beta chains listed below, sequenced in a study of cytomegalovirus exposure and HLA in healthy donors. PCR primers comprised 60 Vbeta and 13 Jbeta primers. The method was immunoSEQ multiplex PCR; TCRdb's version includes in-frame clones alone and lacks a portion of them. The profile covers fewer than 130,000 clones, with around 80% appearing a single time and over 2.5% taken by the ten largest. Sequencing was performed on PBMCs. The receptors come from an older woman in good health and CMV-seropositive.

V gene TRBV11-2 combines with J gene TRBJ2-7, with D hard to call. The germline CDR1 and CDR2 sequences are SGHAT and FQNNGV. The CDR3 covers 15 residues. With 3 bases removed from V and 1 base from J, the gap between germline ends came to 13 bases. CDR3 loop: CASSFSESISYEQYF. CDR3 bases: TGTGCCAGCAGCTTTAGTGAGTCGATATCCTACGAGCAGTACTTC.

CDR3 residues: CASSDRARGETQYF. CDR3 sequence (DNA): TGTGCCAGCAGCGACCGGGCCCGGGGTGAGACCCAGTACTTC. The rearrangement joins TRBV11-2 to TRBJ2-5; a weak D match, TRBD2 (5 bases). Trimming removed 5 bases from V and 5 bases from J, with 15 bases in between. In germline, CDR1 is SGHAT, CDR2 FQNNGV. The CDR3 spans 14 residues.

The gene calls are TRBV7-9 and TRBJ1-5, with D perhaps matching TRBD1 (6 bases). Trimming left V 3 bases short and J 6 bases short, with 12 bases between. Germline V lookup: CDR1 SEHNR, CDR2 FQNEAQ (reference sequence). The length of the CDR3 is 14 residues. The CDR3 sequence is CASSLAGGFQPQHF. CDR3 bases: TGTGCCAGCAGCTTGGCGGGGGGCTTTCAGCCCCAGCATTTT.

The rearrangement joins TRBV6-5 to TRBJ2-7; 7 bases line up with TRBD1. After removal of 3 bases from V and 2 bases from J, the junction contained 4 bases not matched to a gene. Germline V CDR1 and CDR2: MNHEY, SVGAGI. The CDR3 loop spans 14 amino acids. This CDR3 is CASSYGDSTYEQYF. The CDR3, as DNA: TGTGCCAGCAGTTATGGGGACAGTACCTACGAGCAGTACTTC.

The rearrangement uses TRBV15 and TRBJ1-2, with 8 nucleotides matching TRBD1. This CDR3 has 16 residues. The germline CDR1 and CDR2 sequences are LNHNV and YYDKDF (reference sequence). V was pared by 4 bases and J by 4 bases, with 11 bases of the junction left unmatched. The CDR3 DNA follows: TGTGCCACCAGCACAGACGACAGGGGAAGTTTCTATGGCTACACCTTC. It codes for CATSTDDRGSFYGYTF.

This chain's CDR3 is CASSPRTGGNTEAFF. The DNA of the CDR3 is TGTGCCAGCAGCCCTAGGACAGGGGGGAACACTGAAGCTTTCTTT. The chain links TRBV16 to TRBJ1-1; TRBD1 matches 10 bases. Trimming at V came to 4 bases and at J to 1 base, leaving 3 bases not matched to a gene. The germline CDR1 and CDR2 sequences are KGHSY and FQNENV. The CDR3 runs 15 residues.

The chain has TRBV19 and TRBJ2-5; D is perhaps TRBD1 (5 bases). Germline lookup yields CDR1 LNHDA and CDR2 SQIVND (reference sequence). The V end lost 3 bases, the J end lost 4 bases, and 15 bases lay between the germline ends. The CDR3 extends over 15 amino acids. CDR3 sequence reads: CASSISQGLGETQYF. DNA of the CDR3: TGTGCCAGTAGTATCAGTCAGGGATTAGGAGAGACCCAGTACTTC.

The sample holds a few counts of this clone. The chain combines TRBV4-1 with TRBJ2-1, with TRBD2 as a possible D gene (5 bases). Trimming took off 0 bases at V and 7 bases at J, with 7 bases between the two ends. The CDR3 has 13 amino acids. CDR1 MGHRA and CDR2 YSYEKL come from the germline V gene. The CDR3 nucleotides are TGCGCCAGCAGCCAAGAGAGGGCGAATGAGCAGTTCTTC. Encoded protein: CASSQERANEQFF.

The J gene is TRBJ2-3, the V gene TRBV28; the match to TRBD2 covers 7 bases. This CDR3 region has 13 residues. Germline CDR1 reads MDHEN; CDR2 reads SYDVKM. Trimming cost V 8 bases and J 8 bases; bases outside gene matches: 10. The CDR3 region has the DNA TGTGCCAGCGCACTAGCGACGCCGGGTACGCAGTATTTT. Protein sequence: CASALATPGTQYF. Looking up the rest from reference TRBV28 and TRBJ2-3 gives the full variable domain: DVKVTQSSRYLVKRTGEKVFLECVQDMDHENMFWYRQDPGLGLRLIYFSYDVKMKEKGDIPEGYSVSREKKERFSLILESASTNQTSMYLCASALATPGTQYFGPGTRLTVL.

The V and J genes are TRBV10-3 and TRBJ2-2, with TRBD2 matching over 7 bases. From germline, CDR1 is ENHRY and CDR2 SYGVKD. The CDR3 has 19 amino acids. After removal of 8 bases from V and 1 base from J, the junction contained 19 bases not matched to a gene. The CDR3 nucleotides are TGTGCCATCGCTCCTGTCCGGGGAGGGGCCGTCGGGAACACCGGGGAGCTGTTTTTT. It yields the protein CAIAPVRGGAVGNTGELFF.

The J gene is TRBJ2-7, the V gene TRBV5-4, with TRBD1 matching over 9 bases. With 1 base clipped from V and 2 bases from J, the junction kept 1 base outside the gene matches. The germline gives CDR1 SGHNT, CDR2 YYREEE (reference sequence). The CDR3 covers 14 residues. In DNA form, the CDR3 reads TGTGCCAGCAGCTTGACAGGGGGCCCCTACGAGCAGTACTTC. It specifies CASSLTGGPYEQYF.

V gene TRBV7-6 combines with J gene TRBJ2-2; 7 bases agree with TRBD2. V was clipped by 5 bases and J by 3 bases; unmatched bases: 9. The length of the CDR3 is 16 residues. Looked up from germline, CDR1 is SGHVS and CDR2 is FNYEAQ. The CDR3: CASSPWGGVDTGELFF. As DNA, the CDR3 is TGTGCCAGCAGCCCGTGGGGGGGAGTAGACACCGGGGAGCTGTTTTTT.

The table lists this clone with a count of one. The V call is TRBV18, the J call TRBJ2-7; 10 positions agree with TRBD2. Germline CDR1 KGHSH, CDR2 LQKENI. The CDR3 totals 16 residues. V lost 2 bases and J lost 0; bases outside the gene matches: 4. The CDR3 nucleotides are TGTGCCAGCTCACCAAGGACTAGCGGCAACTCCTACGAGCAGTACTTC. Amino acids: CASSPRTSGNSYEQYF.

This clone has only one observation. Germline is not matched at one junction end, which may reflect a read error. The genes are TRBV18 and TRBJ1-1; D is perhaps TRBD1 (5 bases). The CDR3 has 13 amino acids. The germline V gene encodes CDR1 KGHSH and CDR2 LQKENI. The CDR3 here is CASSPGGNSEAFF. In nucleotides, the CDR3 is TGTGCCAGCTCACCGGGGGGGAACTCTGAAGCTTTCTTT.

This sequence joins TRBV29-1 and TRBJ2-3; TRBD2 matches at 9 bases. Germline V gene sequence: CDR1 SQVTM, CDR2 ANQGSEA. This CDR3 is 17 amino acids long. V shed 4 bases, J shed 2 bases, and the junction held 13 bases outside the gene matches. CDR3 sequence (DNA): TGCAGCGTTGCTGGACTAGCGAAAGCGGGGGACACAGATACGCAGTATTTT. This codes for CSVAGLAKAGDTDTQYF.

CDR3 in amino acids: CASSFQGSNEKLFF. The CDR3 DNA sequence: TGTGCCAGCAGCTTTCAGGGTTCCAATGAAAAACTGTTTTTT. This rearrangement joins TRBV7-2 to TRBJ1-4, with D tentatively TRBD1 (5 bases). The CDR3 contains 14 residues. Germline assignment: CDR1 SGHTA and CDR2 FQGNSA. V dropped 3 bases and J dropped 5 bases, with 10 bases sitting between them.

This chain connects TRBV11-2 to TRBJ2-2, with 12 bases aligning to TRBD2. Per the germline V gene, CDR1 is SGHAT and CDR2 is FQNNGV. V shed 6 bases and J 3 bases; nucleotides not matched to a gene: 14. There are 19 residues in the CDR3. CDR3 in amino acids: CASRRWTSGAVLDTGELFF. CDR3 bases: TGTGCCAGCAGACGATGGACTAGCGGGGCCGTCCTCGACACCGGGGAGCTGTTTTTT.

CDR3 sequence (DNA): TGTGCCAGCTCAGCGTTTACAGAGAACACTGAAGCTTTCTTT. It specifies CASSAFTENTEAFF. The chain carries TRBV18 and TRBJ1-1; D is unclear. The V and J ends lost 5 bases and 1 base respectively, with 11 bases between them. The CDR3 loop spans 14 amino acids. From germline, CDR1 is KGHSH and CDR2 LQKENI.

The gene calls are TRBV9 and TRBJ1-2; D ambiguous. CDR1 SGDLS and CDR2 YYNGEE come from the germline V gene. V was cut by 6 bases and J by 3 bases, with 24 bases left in between. The CDR3 runs to 17 residues. The CDR3 nucleotides are TGTGCCAGCACCGAATCCCCCAGGTTTTCCGTCGACTATGGCTACACCTTC. Translating it yields CASTESPRFSVDYGYTF.

The V gene is TRBV5-4, the J gene TRBJ2-5, with D possibly being TRBD2 (5 bases). The CDR3 totals 11 residues. Trimming removed 2 bases at V and 7 bases at J, with 6 bases between. The germline V gene has CDR1 SGHNT and CDR2 YYREEE (reference sequence). CDR3 residues: CASSLEGTQYF. CDR3 DNA: TGTGCCAGCAGCTTAGAGGGGACCCAGTACTTC. The variable domain in full, with the rest retrieved from reference TRBV5-4 and TRBJ2-5, is ETGVTQSPTHLIKTRGQQVTLRCSSQSGHNTVSWYQQALGQGPQFIFQYYREEENGRGNFPPRFSGLQFPNYSSELNVNALELDDSALYLCASSLEGTQYFGPGTRLLVL.

The chain carries TRBV5-1 and TRBJ2-1, with 8 bases that match TRBD2. Germline CDR1 SGHRS, CDR2 YFSETQ. J was trimmed by 7 bases and V by 4 bases; bases with no gene match: 7. The CDR3 runs 14 residues. This CDR3 is CASSQGLEDNEQFF. The CDR3 DNA sequence: TGCGCCAGCAGCCAGGGACTAGAAGATAATGAGCAGTTCTTC. The full variable domain, rest sourced from reference TRBV5-1 and TRBJ2-1, is KAGVTQTPRYLIKTRGQQVTLSCSPISGHRSVSWYQQTPGQGLQFLFEYFSETQRNKGNFPGRFSGRQFSNSRSEMNVSTLELGDSALYLCASSQGLEDNEQFFGPGTRLTVL.

This chain links TRBV5-1 with TRBJ2-2; 8 bases align to TRBD1. From germline, CDR1 is SGHRS and CDR2 YFSETQ. The CDR3 sequence is 15 residues long. After removal of 4 bases from V and 4 bases from J, the junction contained 6 bases not matched to a gene. The DNA for the CDR3 is TGCGCCAGCAGCCCCGGACAGGGATTCACCGGGGAGCTGTTTTTT. Translation: CASSPGQGFTGELFF.

V usage is TRBV6-6 and J usage is TRBJ2-1; the D gene is possibly TRBD2 (6 bases). Germline loops: CDR1 MNHNY, CDR2 SVGAGI (reference sequence). The CDR3 is 14 amino acids. V was shortened by 7 bases and J by 2 bases, with 12 bases between the two germline ends. The CDR3 bases are TGTGCCAGCATGGTCGGGAGTCCCTACAATGAGCAGTTCTTC. Translating it yields CASMVGSPYNEQFF.

The chain joins TRBV5-1 to TRBJ2-3, with TRBD2 identical over 10 bases. The CDR3 totals 16 residues. V dropped 3 bases and J dropped 1; count of bases not matched to a gene: 5. Germline V gene lookup returns CDR1 SGHRS and CDR2 YFSETQ. CDR3 nucleotide sequence: TGCGCCAGCAGCTCAGTAGCGGGAGGCGGCACAGATACGCAGTATTTT. Translating gives CASSSVAGGGTDTQYF.

The chain is built from TRBV7-9 and TRBJ2-3; no firm D call. The germline V and J ends were trimmed by 5 bases and 6 bases, with 6 bases remaining between them. CDR3 length equals 11 residues. The germline CDR1 and CDR2 sequences are SEHNR and FQNEAQ (reference sequence). The CDR3 sequence is CASSVFDTQYF. CDR3 in DNA: TGTGCCAGCAGCGTCTTTGATACGCAGTATTTT. The variable domain in full, completed from reference TRBV7-9 and TRBJ2-3, reads DTGVSQNPRHKITKRGQNVTFRCDPISEHNRLYWYRQTLGQGPEFLTYFQNEAQLEKSRLLSDRFSAERPKGSFSTLEIQRTEQGDSAMYLCASSVFDTQYFGPGTRLTVL.

V is TRBV19 and J is TRBJ2-2; D gene uncertain. CDR3 length: 16 residues. With 3 bases removed from V and 4 bases from J, the gap between germline ends came to 15 bases. CDR1 is LNHDA and CDR2 is SQIVND in the germline V gene (reference sequence). The CDR3 DNA reads TGTGCCAGTAGTATCACGCCGGGTAGAGGCACCGGGGAGCTGTTTTTT. Its protein is CASSITPGRGTGELFF.

The chain combines TRBV6-1 with TRBJ2-7; TRBD2 agrees at 7 bases. Germline V CDR1 and CDR2: MNHNS, SASEGT. With 7 bases clipped from V and 2 bases from J, the junction kept 11 bases outside the gene matches. The CDR3 loop spans 15 amino acids. The CDR3 region is CASTRDYQLTYEQYF. The CDR3 bases are TGTGCCAGCACAAGGGACTACCAACTTACCTACGAGCAGTACTTC.

DNA for the CDR3: TGTGCCAGCAGCGAGAGGTCCAATCGCAGGGAGGGGGATACGCAGTATTTT. Its translation: CASSERSNRREGDTQYF. The chain combines TRBV9 with TRBJ2-3, with TRBD2 identical over 7 bases. CDR1 is SGDLS and CDR2 is YYNGEE in the germline V gene. V trimming: 3 bases; J trimming: 6 bases; junction bases outside the gene matches: 16. CDR3 length equals 17 residues.

The CDR3 DNA sequence: TGCAGCGTTGAATCCGTGAGCAATGGCTACACCTTC. Translated: CSVESVSNGYTF. The chain recombines TRBV29-1 with TRBJ1-2; no clear D. CDR1 and CDR2 from the germline V gene are SQVTM and ANQGSEA. This CDR3 has 12 residues. V was cut by 2 bases and J by 6 bases, with 10 bases left in between.

The chain employs TRBV19 and TRBJ2-7; TRBD2 is a possible D gene (5 bases). There are 12 residues in the CDR3. Germline CDR1 reads LNHDA; CDR2 reads SQIVND (reference sequence). The ends were cut back, 1 base at V and 5 bases at J, with 6 bases in the middle. CDR3 residues: CASSIAGNEQYF. DNA of the CDR3: TGTGCCAGTAGTATAGCGGGAAACGAGCAGTACTTC.

The chain joins TRBV7-2 to TRBJ1-2; no definite D call. Germline V gene lookup returns CDR1 SGHTA and CDR2 FQGNSA. CDR3 size: 13 residues. Trimming took 5 bases from V and 6 from J, leaving 13 bases between them. The CDR3 bases are TGTGCCAGCAGCCTCGCGCCTATGAATGGCTACACCTTC. This codes for CASSLAPMNGYTF.

V is TRBV2 and J is TRBJ2-3; D perhaps matches TRBD1 (5 bases). Germline assignment: CDR1 SNHLY and CDR2 FYNNEI. V lost 5 bases and J lost 7, with 10 bases in between. This CDR3 comprises 12 residues. The CDR3 nucleotides read TGTGCCAGCAGTTATGGACAATATACGCAGTATTTT. Translation gives CASSYGQYTQYF.